Listed here are 10 T cell receptor beta chains from one sample, sequenced in a study of T cell responses to AZD1222 COVID-19 vaccine. Only in-frame clones appear in the TCRdb table, and some are missing; sequencing was by immunoSEQ multiplex PCR. Here the sample spans some 150,000 clones, 90% being singletons. The sequences come from peripheral blood, collected on day 0 of AZD1222 vaccination. All receptors come from an adult in good health.

This chain links TRBV14 with TRBJ2-7; TRBD1 matches 12 bases. This CDR3 spans 14 amino acids. Germline loops: CDR1 SGHDN, CDR2 FVKESK. With V trimmed by 5 bases and J by 4 bases, 3 bases remained unmatched. The CDR3 DNA reads TGTGCCAGCAGCTCGGGACAGGGGGCTTACGAGCAGTACTTC. Translation gives CASSSGQGAYEQYF.

The chain joins TRBV14 to TRBJ2-2, with 7 positions matching TRBD2. Germline-derived CDR1 and CDR2 are SGHDN and FVKESK. J gave up 5 bases and V 2 bases, and 11 bases lay outside the gene matches. The CDR3 spans 17 residues. The chain's CDR3 is CASSQFASGGRTGELFF. CDR3 DNA: TGTGCCAGCAGCCAATTCGCTAGCGGAGGACGAACCGGGGAGCTGTTTTTT.

In this sample, this clone turned up a few times. In DNA, the CDR3 is TGTGCCAGCAGCTCTTTTTGGGAGGGGGGTTACGAGCAGTACTTC. It codes for CASSSFWEGGYEQYF. The V and J genes are TRBV28 and TRBJ2-7; D is possibly TRBD2 (7 bases). In germline, CDR1 is MDHEN, CDR2 SYDVKM. Trimming took 6 bases from V and 4 from J, leaving 19 bases between them. CDR3 length: 15 amino acids.

V and J are TRBV6-5 and TRBJ2-1; no clear D gene. Looked up from germline, CDR1 is MNHEY and CDR2 is SVGAGI. This CDR3 is 16 amino acids long. The ends were cut back, 0 bases at V and 4 bases at J, with 13 bases in the middle. The CDR3 loop reads CASSYSSTITYNEQFF. Here the CDR3 DNA reads TGTGCCAGCAGTTACTCGAGTACTATAACGTACAATGAGCAGTTCTTC.

The V gene is TRBV6-5, the J gene TRBJ2-7; D is perhaps TRBD1 (6 bases). Germline V gene lookup returns CDR1 MNHEY and CDR2 SVGAGI. Trimming cost V 1 base and J 1 base, with 8 bases left between them. This CDR3 is built from 14 residues. The CDR3 DNA sequence: TGTGCCAGCAGTTACTATGACAGGTCCTACGAGCAGTACTTC. Translation: CASSYYDRSYEQYF.

The V gene is TRBV9, the J gene TRBJ2-1; TRBD2 agrees at 11 bases. Germline lookup yields CDR1 SGDLS and CDR2 YYNGEE. Trimming removed 2 bases from V and 0 bases from J; junction bases left unmatched: 13. The CDR3 is made up of 20 amino acids. The CDR3 DNA is TGTGCCAGCAGCGTCGCCCAGGGACTAGCGGTGATCAGCTCCTACAATGAGCAGTTCTTC. Amino acids: CASSVAQGLAVISSYNEQFF.

The rearrangement joins TRBV7-3 to TRBJ2-7, with D perhaps TRBD2 (7 bases). Germline-derived CDR1 and CDR2 are SGHTA and FQGTGA. With 2 bases removed from V and 2 bases from J, the gap between germline ends came to 13 bases. The CDR3 loop spans 15 amino acids. CDR3 loop: CASSLLGGGTYEQYF. DNA for the CDR3: TGTGCCAGCAGCTTATTAGGCGGGGGCACCTACGAGCAGTACTTC. Drawing the rest from reference TRBV7-3 and TRBJ2-7, the complete variable domain is GAGVSQTPSNKVTEKGKYVELRCDPISGHTALYWYRQSLGQGPEFLIYFQGTGAADDSGLPNDRFFAVRPEGSVSTLKIQRTERGDSAVYLCASSLLGGGTYEQYFGPGTRLTVT.

This chain joins TRBV4-3 and TRBJ2-3; 9 nucleotides agree with TRBD2. Germline lookup yields CDR1 LGHNA and CDR2 YSLEER. V lost 0 bases to trimming and J lost 2 bases; unmatched junction nucleotides: 9. This CDR3 contains 18 residues. CDR3 in amino acids: CASSQEGGLAGPTDTQYF. In DNA, the CDR3 is TGCGCCAGCAGCCAAGAAGGAGGGCTAGCGGGACCCACAGATACGCAGTATTTT.

The gene calls are TRBV9 and TRBJ2-1, with D perhaps given as TRBD1 or TRBD2 (5 bases each). The V gene's germline CDR1 is SGDLS and CDR2 YYNGEE. Trimming stripped 3 bases from V and 6 bases from J, with 10 bases between. This CDR3 has 13 residues. The CDR3 region has the DNA TGTGCCAGCAGCGGCAGGGAGTTCAATGAGCAGTTCTTC. Translated: CASSGREFNEQFF.

This chain uses TRBV10-3 with TRBJ2-1; D call uncertain. Germline-derived CDR1 and CDR2 are ENHRY and SYGVKD. The length of the CDR3 is 17 residues. Between the trimmed V and J ends, which lost 6 bases and 1 base, there was a span of 19 bases. DNA of the CDR3: TGTGCCATCAGGCCGAGGTTCTACCCAGGATCCTACAATGAGCAGTTCTTC. Translated, it gives CAIRPRFYPGSYNEQFF.